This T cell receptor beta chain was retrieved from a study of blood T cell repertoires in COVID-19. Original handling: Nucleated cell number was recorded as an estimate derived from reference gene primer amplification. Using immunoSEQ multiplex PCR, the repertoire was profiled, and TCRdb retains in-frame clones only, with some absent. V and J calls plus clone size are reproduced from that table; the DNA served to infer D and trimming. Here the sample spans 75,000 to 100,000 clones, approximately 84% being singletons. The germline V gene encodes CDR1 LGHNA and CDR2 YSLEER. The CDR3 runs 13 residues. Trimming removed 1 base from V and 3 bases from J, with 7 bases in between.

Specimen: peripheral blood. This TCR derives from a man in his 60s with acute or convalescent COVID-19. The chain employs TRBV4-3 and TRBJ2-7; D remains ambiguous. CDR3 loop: CASSQVGSYEQYF. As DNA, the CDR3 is TGCGCCAGCAGCCAAGTTGGCAGCTACGAGCAGTACTTC.